This T cell receptor (beta chain) was observed in a study of control samples from healthy donors and cancer patients. Repertoires were generated with immunoSEQ multiplex PCR, while TCRdb's copy carries only in-frame clones and drops some. This sample has around 30,000 clones, with roughly 91% found just once. The CDR3 consists of 13 residues. From germline, CDR1 is MDHEN and CDR2 SYDVKM. The J segment lost 11 bases and the V segment lost 7 bases, leaving 10 bases of the junction unmatched. The sequence was obtained from a man in his fifties with lung cancer. The sequenced sample was PBMCs. The chain joins TRBV28 to TRBJ1-4; 7 bases are shared with TRBD1. The CDR3 is CASTMGDRGKLFF. The CDR3 DNA is TGTGCCAGCACGATGGGGGACAGAGGGAAACTGTTTTTT.